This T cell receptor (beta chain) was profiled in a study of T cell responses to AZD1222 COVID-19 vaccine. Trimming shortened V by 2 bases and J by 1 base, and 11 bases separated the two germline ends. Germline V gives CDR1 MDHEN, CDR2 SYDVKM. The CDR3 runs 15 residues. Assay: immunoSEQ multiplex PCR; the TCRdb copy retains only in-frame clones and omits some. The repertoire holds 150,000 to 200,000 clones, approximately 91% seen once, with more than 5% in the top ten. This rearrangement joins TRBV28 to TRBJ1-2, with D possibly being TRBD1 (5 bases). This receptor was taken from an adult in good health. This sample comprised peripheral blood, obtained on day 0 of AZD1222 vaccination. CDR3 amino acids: CASSLDGAGNYGYTF. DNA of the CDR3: TGTGCCAGCAGTTTAGATGGGGCAGGTAACTATGGCTACACCTTC.